The 28 T cell receptor beta chains listed next were all sequenced from one sample in a study of control samples from healthy donors and cancer patients. Libraries were prepared by immunoSEQ multiplex PCR; TCRdb keeps only in-frame clonotypes and omits some of them. The sample has under 150,000 clones, roughly nine tenths seen once. Sequencing was done on a sample of PBMCs. These receptors were obtained from a woman aged 50 to 60 with colorectal cancer.

J is TRBJ1-5 and V is TRBV2, with a possible D match to TRBD1 (6 bases). Germline V lookup: CDR1 SNHLY, CDR2 FYNNEI. Trimming removed 6 bases from V and 9 bases from J, with 15 bases in between. CDR3 size: 13 residues. In DNA form, the CDR3 reads TGTGCCAGCAGCACAGGGTCAGGGTGGCCCCAGCATTTT. Protein product: CASSTGSGWPQHF.

The gene calls are TRBV15 and TRBJ1-5, with D hard to call. V was trimmed by 3 bases and J by 1 base, leaving 10 bases between them. The CDR3 runs to 15 residues. Germline assignment: CDR1 LNHNV and CDR2 YYDKDF (reference sequence). CDR3 region: CATSSHLSSNQPQHF. The CDR3 DNA reads as TGTGCCACCAGCAGCCACCTTAGCAGCAATCAGCCCCAGCATTTT.

This chain joins TRBV4-1 and TRBJ2-7; the D gene is possibly TRBD2 (6 bases). The V end lost 1 base, the J end lost 2 bases, and 12 bases lay between the germline ends. Germline CDR1 is MGHRA and CDR2 is YSYEKL. This CDR3 contains 15 residues. DNA of the CDR3: TGCGCCAGCAGCCAAGGGCCAGGGAGGACCTACGAGCAGTACTTC. Its translation is CASSQGPGRTYEQYF.

The V gene is TRBV6-1, the J gene TRBJ2-7; no clear D. V lost 2 bases, J lost 2 bases, and 7 bases lay in between. Germline lookup yields CDR1 MNHNS and CDR2 SASEGT. The CDR3 is 13 amino acids. For the CDR3, the DNA is TGTGCCAGCAGTGAACCCTCCACCTACGAGCAGTACTTC. Amino acids: CASSEPSTYEQYF.

CDR3 in amino acids: CASSSTEGEFYGYTF. The CDR3 DNA reads TGTGCCAGCTCATCAACGGAAGGGGAGTTCTATGGCTACACCTTC. This sequence joins TRBV18 and TRBJ1-2; TRBD1 might be the D (5 bases). CDR3 length: 15 residues. Trimming cost V 5 bases and J 4 bases, with 17 bases left between them. In germline, CDR1 is KGHSH, CDR2 LQKENI.

The V and J genes are TRBV4-2 and TRBJ2-2; TRBD2 matches 10 bases. V lost 2 bases and J lost 7; bases outside the gene matches: 13. The CDR3 sequence is 18 residues long. CDR1 is LGHNA and CDR2 is YNFKEQ in the germline V gene. CDR3 loop: CASSQRQLIAGGIGELFF. In DNA form, the CDR3 reads TGTGCCAGCAGCCAACGACAGCTGATAGCGGGAGGTATCGGGGAGCTGTTTTTT.

The V gene is TRBV19, the J gene TRBJ2-7, with 9 bases aligning to TRBD1. The CDR3 consists of 13 residues. Germline-derived CDR1 and CDR2 are LNHDA and SQIVND (reference sequence). The V and J ends lost 5 bases and 4 bases, in that order; junction bases with no gene match: 3. CDR3: CASSGQGLYEQYF. DNA for the CDR3: TGTGCCAGTAGTGGACAGGGGTTGTACGAGCAGTACTTC.

The chain combines TRBV6-1 with TRBJ2-5, with D possibly TRBD1 on 6 matching bases. V lost 1 base to trimming and J lost 5 bases, with 20 bases between them. The CDR3 sequence is 17 residues long. Germline CDR1 and CDR2: MNHNS and SASEGT. This chain's CDR3 is CASSEGTVRWTLETQYF. In DNA form, the CDR3 reads TGTGCCAGCAGTGAAGGGACAGTCCGCTGGACCTTGGAGACCCAGTACTTC.

The rearrangement joins TRBV19 to TRBJ1-1; TRBD1 might be the D (6 bases). Germline CDR1 is LNHDA and CDR2 is SQIVND (reference sequence). With 4 bases removed from V and 3 bases from J, the gap between germline ends came to 15 bases. The CDR3 loop spans 15 amino acids. The CDR3 region has the DNA TGTGCCAGTAGTACTCCCCGGGACAAGGACACTGAAGCTTTCTTT. It codes for CASSTPRDKDTEAFF.

The J gene is TRBJ2-7, the V gene TRBV21-1; the table gives TRBD2 as D, unverified against the DNA. TRBV21-1 is described as a pseudogene. CDR3 length: 19 amino acids. The CDR3 sequence: CARPTGCGAGVINSYEQYF. CDR3 DNA sequence: TGTGCCCGCCCGACAGGGTGCGGAGCGGGGGTGATCAACTCCTACGAGCAGTACTTC.

The V and J genes are TRBV3-1 (or the pseudogene TRBV3-2) and TRBJ2-1; D perhaps matches TRBD1 (6 bases). Per the germline V gene, CDR1 is LGHDT and CDR2 is YNNKEL (reference sequence). The CDR3 has 15 residues. Trimming took off 4 bases at V and 4 bases at J, with 14 bases between the two ends. The CDR3 DNA is TGTGCCAGCAGCCTCCTAGGCGGACAGTACAATGAGCAGTTCTTC. Its translation: CASSLLGGQYNEQFF.

The chain combines TRBV6-2 or TRBV6-3 with TRBJ1-5, with D tentatively TRBD1 (6 bases). V gave up 5 bases and J gave up 2 bases, with 16 bases separating them. CDR3 length equals 16 residues. Germline V gives CDR1 MNHEY, CDR2 SVGEGT. CDR3 sequence reads: CASSLYRVGGNQPQHF. The CDR3 DNA reads TGTGCCAGCAGTCTCTACAGGGTGGGGGGCAATCAGCCCCAGCATTTT.

J is TRBJ1-6 and V is TRBV7-3, with 7 bases fitting TRBD1. V was clipped by 1 base and J by 7 bases; unmatched bases: 1. CDR1 SGHTA and CDR2 FQGTGA come from the germline V gene. The CDR3 covers 14 residues. CDR3 DNA: TGTGCCAGCAGCTTAAGGGACAGAAATTCACCCCTCCACTTT. Protein product: CASSLRDRNSPLHF.

CDR3 DNA sequence: TGTGCCAGTAGTATCCGAAGGGGATCCGGGGAGCTGTTTTTT. Protein sequence: CASSIRRGSGELFF. The rearrangement uses TRBV19 and TRBJ2-2; D is possibly TRBD1 (5 bases). CDR3 length equals 14 residues. V lost 3 bases, J lost 6 bases, and 11 bases lay in between. CDR1 and CDR2 (germline): LNHDA, SQIVND (reference sequence).

The chain uses TRBV15 and TRBJ2-3, with D possibly called TRBD1 or TRBD2 (5 bases each). The CDR3 covers 13 residues. Trimming took 5 bases from V and 5 from J, leaving 11 bases between them. Germline V lookup: CDR1 LNHNV, CDR2 YYDKDF (reference sequence). For the CDR3, the DNA is TGTGCCACCAGCCGAGGGGCGAGAGATACGCAGTATTTT. Translating it yields CATSRGARDTQYF.

This clone is a singleton in its sample. The chain is built from TRBV28 and TRBJ2-7; D is uncertain. Per germline, CDR1 MDHEN and CDR2 SYDVKM. This CDR3 has 12 amino acids. Trimming left V 1 base short and J 1 base short, with 2 bases between. CDR3 in DNA: TGTGCCAGCAGTTTATATTCCTACGAGCAGTACTTC. Residues: CASSLYSYEQYF.

The chain employs TRBV4-2 and TRBJ1-2; D gene uncertain. Between the trimmed V and J ends, which lost 0 bases and 0 bases, there was a span of 17 bases. Germline V gene sequence: CDR1 LGHNA, CDR2 YNFKEQ. The CDR3 totals 18 residues. DNA of the CDR3: TGTGCCAGCAGCCAAGATTTTAGGTCACGGATGACTAACTATGGCTACACCTTC. Translation: CASSQDFRSRMTNYGYTF.

The chain couples TRBV3-1 (or the pseudogene TRBV3-2) to TRBJ2-7; tentative D call: TRBD2 (6 bases). Germline CDR1 LGHDT, CDR2 YNNKEL (reference sequence). The CDR3 consists of 13 residues. The ends were cut back, 5 bases at V and 8 bases at J, with 16 bases in the middle. The CDR3 bases are TGTGCCAGCAGCGGAGGGTCCAAAGGCCAGCAGTACTTC. Protein: CASSGGSKGQQYF.

The chain recombines TRBV2 with TRBJ2-7; 8 nucleotides agree with TRBD1. Germline trimming cut 5 bases from V and 6 bases from J; bases unmatched to any gene: 9. Germline loops: CDR1 SNHLY, CDR2 FYNNEI. This CDR3 region has 14 residues. The DNA for the CDR3 is TGTGCCAGCAGTAACCCGGACAGGGATCTCGAGCAGTACTTC. Amino acid sequence: CASSNPDRDLEQYF.

This clone was found once. The chain uses TRBV5-1 and TRBJ1-3; 9 bases agree with TRBD1. CDR3 length equals 18 residues. CDR1 and CDR2 (germline): SGHRS, YFSETQ. V trimming: 5 bases; J trimming: 0 bases; junction bases outside the gene matches: 12. DNA for the CDR3: TGCGCCAGCAGATCGGACAGGGGACTCTCTAACTCTGGAAACACCATATATTTT. Amino acid sequence: CASRSDRGLSNSGNTIYF.

The rearrangement links TRBV11-3 to TRBJ2-1, with a possible D match to TRBD2 (6 bases). CDR3 length: 14 residues. The germline gives CDR1 SGHNT, CDR2 YENEEA. V lost 0 bases and J 10 bases, leaving 13 bases between the germline ends. This CDR3 reads CASSLDSGAGEQFF. DNA for the CDR3: TGTGCCAGCAGCTTAGACAGTGGTGCGGGGGAGCAGTTCTTC.

The CDR3 DNA reads TGTGCCAGCGGCAATTGGGACTCCTACGAGCAGTACTTC. Encoded protein: CASGNWDSYEQYF. The chain has TRBV11-1 and TRBJ2-7; D gene unclear. This CDR3 region has 13 residues. Trimming removed 8 bases at V and 0 bases at J, with 11 bases between. CDR1 and CDR2 from the germline V gene are SGHAT and FQDESV (reference sequence).

This sequence joins TRBV18 and TRBJ1-6; D call uncertain. This CDR3 has 14 residues. Per germline, CDR1 KGHSH and CDR2 LQKENI. Trimming removed 6 bases from V and 5 bases from J, with 11 bases in between. The CDR3 DNA is TGTGCCAGCTCCCCGTCGGTCGATAATTCACCCCTCCACTTT. It is translated as CASSPSVDNSPLHF.

The chain employs TRBV4-2 and TRBJ2-7; 10 bases are a match to TRBD2. V gave up 1 base and J gave up 5 bases; unmatched junction bases: 8. Germline V CDR1 and CDR2: LGHNA, YNFKEQ. This CDR3 has 16 residues. The CDR3 DNA follows: TGTGCCAGCAGCCAAGCGTTGCTAGCGGGAGTGAACGAGCAGTACTTC. Amino acids: CASSQALLAGVNEQYF.

Worth noting for this clone: No DNA is shown, since the ends of the CDR3 on it are uncertain; the CDR3 is the one TCRdb lists. This sequence joins TRBV27 and TRBJ2-4; the table calls TRBD2, which could not be checked here. The germline V gene has CDR1 MNHEY and CDR2 SMNVEV (reference sequence). Including both end residues, the CDR3 is 14 amino acids long. CDR3 region: CASSSSGGGNIQYF.

This chain's CDR3 is CASSKTGMGTGTEAFF. In DNA form, the CDR3 reads TGTGCCAGCAGCAAAACAGGTATGGGCACTGGGACTGAAGCTTTCTTT. The rearrangement links TRBV27 to TRBJ1-1; a possible D gene is TRBD1 (5 bases). Trimming took off 6 bases at V and 5 bases at J, with 22 bases between the two ends. Looked up from germline, CDR1 is MNHEY and CDR2 is SMNVEV (reference sequence). The CDR3 spans 16 residues.

V usage is TRBV29-1 and J usage is TRBJ1-1; TRBD1 is a possible D gene (5 bases). The CDR3 sequence is 13 residues long. Trimming took 4 bases from V and 1 from J, leaving 10 bases between them. From germline, CDR1 is SQVTM and CDR2 ANQGSEA. The DNA of the CDR3 is TGCAGCGTTGCTAGGGACGGGAACACTGAAGCTTTCTTT. Translating gives CSVARDGNTEAFF. The full variable domain, completed using reference TRBV29-1 and TRBJ1-1, is SAVISQKPSRDICQRGTSLTIQCQVDSQVTMMFWYRQQPGQSLTLIATANQGSEATYESGFVIDKFPISRPNLTFSTLTVSNMSPEDSSIYLCSVARDGNTEAFFGQGTRLTVV.

This clone has a handful of counts. The chain is built from TRBV28 and TRBJ2-3, with 11 bases fitting TRBD2. The CDR3 contains 16 residues. The ends lost 6 bases at V and 0 bases at J; junction bases unmatched: 5. Germline V gives CDR1 MDHEN, CDR2 SYDVKM. The CDR3 coding sequence is TGTGCCAGCAGCCTCACTAGCGGGGGTAGCACAGATACGCAGTATTTT. Its protein is CASSLTSGGSTDTQYF.